This TCR beta chain was identified in a study of breast tumors, draining lymph nodes, adjacent tissues. Looked up from germline, CDR1 is SGHVS and CDR2 is FNYEAQ. The CDR3 has 15 residues. Breast cancer patients provided tissue from their axillary draining lymph nodes. TCRdb redid the calling of the multiplex PCR reads with MiXCR, one entry per CDR3 protein. In the table there are 200,000 or so distinct CDR3 sequences, over 25% of which are singletons. This clonotype was detected only a few times. Its antigen is unknown. A much larger clone is a single base away; this may be a read error. The study's findings and limits: The data were judged consistent with most tumor T cells coming from lymph node and expanding in tumor. Tumor TCR diversity was below lymph nodes but above nontumor tissue. Luminal-like breast cancer showed significantly higher tumor–nontumor repertoire similarity than basal-like.

The TCR was taken from a female donor with breast cancer. Some clones in this sample may be carry-over from other donors' samples. Input material: axillary lymph node tissue. The chain couples TRBV7-6 to TRBJ2-5; D may correspond to TRBD1 or TRBD2 (6 bases each). CDR3 sequence reads: CASSSQQGGGETQHF. CDR3 sequence (DNA): TGTGCCAGCAGCTCGCAACAGGGAGGCGGGGAGACCCAGCACTTC. The full variable domain, completed using reference TRBV7-6 and TRBJ2-5, is GAGVSQSPRYKVTKRGQDVALRCDPISGHVSLYWYRQALGQGPEFLTYFNYEAQQDKSGLPNDRFSAERPEGSISTLTIQRTEQRDSAMYRCASSSQQGGGETQHFGPGTRLLVL.